The 3 T cell receptor beta chains presented below share a single source sample, sequenced in a study of cytomegalovirus exposure and HLA in healthy donors. PCR primers comprised 60 Vbeta and 13 Jbeta primers. The data were produced by immunoSEQ multiplex PCR, yet TCRdb's version contains in-frame clones alone and is incomplete. The data show 210,000 or so clones, roughly 84% seen once. Input material: PBMCs. All receptors derive from a girl aged 5 to 17 in good health and CMV-seronegative.

The rearrangement uses TRBV7-2 and TRBJ2-7, with 7 bases fitting TRBD2. The CDR3 extends over 14 amino acids. Germline V CDR1 and CDR2: SGHTA, FQGNSA. Trimming cost V 5 bases and J 3 bases; bases outside gene matches: 7. CDR3 sequence reads: CASSTRTSFYEQYF. In DNA form, the CDR3 reads TGTGCCAGCAGCACCCGGACTAGTTTCTACGAGCAGTACTTC.

This clone was detected once. This chain uses TRBV27 with TRBJ1-5; D gene unclear. The CDR3 has 13 amino acids. Germline CDR1 is MNHEY and CDR2 is SMNVEV (reference sequence). V was cut by 1 base and J by 6 bases, with 7 bases left in between. The CDR3: CASSLLGAQPQHF. For the CDR3, the DNA is TGTGCCAGCAGTTTATTGGGAGCTCAGCCCCAGCATTTT.

This chain uses TRBV28 with TRBJ1-1, with D possibly TRBD1 on 6 matching bases. CDR1 is MDHEN, CDR2 SYDVKM, per germline. There are 15 residues in the CDR3. Trimming took 5 bases from V and 7 from J, leaving 20 bases between them. CDR3 in amino acids: CASSPPSRGADEAFF. DNA for the CDR3: TGTGCCAGCAGTCCCCCCTCTCGGGGGGCTGATGAAGCTTTCTTT.